The clone carrying this T cell receptor (beta chain) was seen just once. This entry comes from a study of blood T cells in healthy people across ages. For the second PCR, which ran for 7 to 11 cycles, a sample-barcoded 5' primer and a J-beta primer mix were used. TCRdb re-derived calls from the 5' RACE reads in MiXCR, one entry per CDR3 protein. The profile shows 850,000 to 950,000 distinct CDR3 sequences, about 28% of them singletons. V was pared by 6 bases and J by 2 bases, with 25 bases between. The CDR3 is 18 residues long. Germline V CDR1 and CDR2: SEHNR, FQNEAQ (reference sequence). This chain uses TRBV7-9 with TRBJ2-5; weak D call: TRBD2 (7 bases). The sequencing input was blood. This clonotype was sampled from a woman older than 75 in good health. CDR3 protein: CASSFAGRGGTKQETQYF. The CDR3 DNA reads as TGTGCCAGCAGTTTTGCGGGCAGGGGCGGGACTAAACAAGAGACCCAGTACTTC.